This TCR beta chain appears in the sequencing data of a study of Ad26.COV2.S vaccination and SARS-CoV-2 variants. As for the study in general: Into the muscle, Ad26.COV2.S was dosed once or twice, 56 days apart.

Described treatment: roughly 20 received Ad26.COV2.S at low or high dose, single or two shots; 5 received placebo; per-sample allocation not given. On day 63 after the first injection, vaccine and placebo recipients gave samples. Wuhan-strain SARS-CoV-2 spike was expressed by the Ad26 vector that made up the vaccine. Overall study findings and caveats: Using TCR breadth and depth analyses may have led to underestimated total T cell responses. Those who received the vaccine showed greater spike-specific TCR breadth than those given placebo.

Regarding this clone: What it binds is unknown.

Sequencing was performed with immunoSEQ multiplex PCR; in TCRdb, only in-frame clones are kept and a portion is missing. The sample records around 450,000 clones, 89% being singletons. The input for sequencing was peripheral blood, taken in a trial of Ad26.COV2.S vaccine versus placebo. This TCR came from a person aged 18-60 years who received the Ad26.COV2.S COVID-19 vaccine or a placebo.

The CDR3 coding sequence is TGTGCCAGTAGTTTCTCAGGGACAGGGAAACCCTACGAGCAGTACTTC. Its protein product is CASSFSGTGKPYEQYF. V and J are TRBV19 and TRBJ2-7, with 9 bases that match TRBD1. Trimming took 5 bases from V and 2 from J; bases not matched to a gene: 10. Germline CDR1 and CDR2: LNHDA and SQIVND (reference sequence). The CDR3 is 16 amino acids.